The 18 T cell receptor beta chains reported below all come from one sample, sequenced in a study of prognosis after radiotherapy for stage I lung cancer. Two-round multiplex PCR on genomic DNA was the method by which TCR beta CDR3 was amplified. Round one of PCR was performed, and it used primers specific to each TRBV and TRBJ gene. TCRdb independently ran MiXCR on the multiplex PCR reads; one entry per CDR3 protein. The sample lists fewer than 25,000 distinct CDR3 sequences; about three fifths were seen once. The sequences come from PBMCs, collected before or after stereotactic body radiation therapy (not recorded which). These TCRs come from a donor aged 50 or older with non-small cell lung cancer.

This clonotype came up many times. V is TRBV24-1 and J is TRBJ2-7; no reliable D call. Trimming took 6 bases from V and 1 from J, leaving 9 bases between them. Germline V gene sequence: CDR1 KGHDR, CDR2 SFDVKD. The CDR3 spans 13 residues. The CDR3 nucleotides are TGTGCCACCAGTTCCCCCATGTCCTACGAGCAGTACTTC. It is translated as CATSSPMSYEQYF.

Concerning this clonotype itself: The conserved phenylalanine or tryptophan normally closing the CDR3 is absent here, so this likely arose from a read error. V gene TRBV11-2 combines with J gene TRBJ2-7, with D hard to call. Germline CDR1 is SGHAT and CDR2 is FQNNGV. V was clipped by 1 base and J by 4 bases, with 5 bases between them. The CDR3 runs 12 residues. The CDR3 DNA reads TGTGCCAGCAGCTTAGGAGTTTACGAGCAGTACCTC. This gives the protein CASSLGVYEQYL.

A note on this clonotype: One base separates it from a far larger clone, so it is likely a read error. The V gene is TRBV6-4, the J gene TRBJ1-5; D call uncertain. This CDR3 has 16 amino acids. Between the trimmed V and J ends, which lost 8 bases and 3 bases, there was a span of 20 bases. Germline V gene sequence: CDR1 MRHNA, CDR2 SNTAGT. The CDR3 loop is CASHLTRRDINQPQHF. As DNA, the CDR3 is TGTGCCAGCCATTTGACCCGTAGGGATATCAATCAGCCCCAGCATTTT.

This clonotype is a singleton in its sample. The junction shows a germline mismatch at one end, possibly a read error. V usage is TRBV2 and J usage is TRBJ2-6; D possibly corresponds to TRBD1 (5 bases). CDR1 SNHLY and CDR2 FYNNEI come from the germline V gene. This CDR3 is 16 amino acids long. Here the CDR3 reads CASSDGMIYGANVMTF. The CDR3 coding sequence is TGTGCCAGCAGTGATGGTATGATCTATGGGGCCAACGTCATGACTTTC.

By share, this clonotype counts as medium-sized. The chain combines TRBV12-3 or TRBV12-4 with TRBJ1-2, with D perhaps matching TRBD1 (5 bases). V shed 3 bases and J shed 8 bases, with 19 bases lying between them. This CDR3 region has 15 residues. This chain's CDR3 is CASSLGYRGGAGYTF. DNA of the CDR3: TGTGCCAGCAGTTTGGGTTATCGTGGGGGTGCAGGCTACACCTTC.

This clonotype was recorded at least ten times. The chain recombines TRBV28 with TRBJ2-1, with TRBD1 matching 8 bases. The CDR3 runs 17 residues. Germline V gene lookup returns CDR1 MDHEN and CDR2 SYDVKM. Losses at the gene ends were 4 bases for V and 0 bases for J; bases not matched to a gene: 8. The chain's CDR3 is CASSWPQGDSSYNEQFF. As DNA, the CDR3 is TGTGCCAGCAGTTGGCCACAGGGGGACAGCTCCTACAATGAGCAGTTCTTC.

The chain employs TRBV7-3 and TRBJ2-2, with 8 bases aligning to TRBD1. Germline CDR1 reads SGHTA; CDR2 reads FQGTGA. The J segment lost 5 bases and the V segment lost 5 bases, leaving 4 bases of the junction unmatched. The CDR3 contains 14 residues. As DNA, the CDR3 is TGTGCCAGCAGCCCCGACAGGGGTACCGGGGAGCTGTTTTTT. Translated, it gives CASSPDRGTGELFF.

A few counts support this clonotype. One base separates it from a far larger clone, so it is likely a read error. The CDR3 does not close with the conserved phenylalanine or tryptophan, likely indicating a read error. The genes are TRBV6-9 and TRBJ1-2; tentatively, D is TRBD1 (5 bases). Trimming stripped 3 bases from V and 2 bases from J, with 7 bases between. CDR1 is MNHGY and CDR2 is SVAAGI in the germline V gene. This CDR3 is 13 amino acids long. The CDR3, as DNA: TGTGCCAGCAGTTACGGGGGGAACTATGGCTACACCTCC. It codes for CASSYGGNYGYTS.

The chain employs TRBV6-2 or TRBV6-3 and TRBJ2-2; 7 nucleotides match TRBD1. The junction had 14 bases not matched to a gene; V was cut back by 4 bases and J by 9 bases. CDR1 is MNHEY and CDR2 is SVGEGT in the germline V gene. The CDR3 extends over 16 amino acids. CDR3 residues: CASSFTGTVEARELFF. CDR3 coding DNA: TGTGCCAGCAGTTTCACCGGGACAGTGGAAGCCAGGGAGCTGTTTTTT.

This clonotype has a handful of counts. A single base separates this from a much larger clone, so it may be a read error. The rearrangement joins TRBV29-1 to TRBJ2-7; maybe TRBD2 (6 bases). CDR3 length equals 13 residues. Germline assignment: CDR1 SQVTM and CDR2 ANQGSEA. The CDR3 DNA follows: TGCAGCGTTGGGGACTCAGTGCGATACGAGCATTACTTC. Encoded protein: CSVGDSVRYEHYF.

The chain joins TRBV19 to TRBJ2-1, with 10 bases identical to TRBD2. The CDR3 has 14 residues. Germline CDR1 and CDR2: LNHDA and SQIVND (reference sequence). Germline trimming cut 10 bases from V and 9 bases from J; bases unmatched to any gene: 12. CDR3 in amino acids: CANRCSSGSGEQFF. CDR3 nucleotide sequence: TGTGCCAACCGATGTTCTAGCGGGAGTGGTGAGCAGTTCTTC.

Ten or more counts support this clonotype. The chain links TRBV28 to TRBJ2-1, with TRBD2 as a possible D gene (6 bases). Germline values: CDR1 MDHEN, CDR2 SYDVKM. Trimming removed 3 bases at V and 6 bases at J, with 15 bases between. This CDR3 has 15 amino acids. CDR3 sequence: CASSLSLEGLNEQFF. As DNA, the CDR3 is TGTGCCAGCAGTTTGTCATTGGAGGGGCTCAATGAGCAGTTCTTC.

V is TRBV5-6 and J is TRBJ2-3, with D perhaps TRBD1 or TRBD2 (5 bases each). The CDR3 totals 13 residues. Germline V gene sequence: CDR1 SGHDT, CDR2 YYEEEE. V was clipped by 4 bases and J by 12 bases, with 18 bases between them. CDR3 sequence reads: CASSPDVEGTQYF. CDR3 nucleotides: TGTGCCAGCAGCCCGGACGTGGAAGGGACCCAGTATTTT.

This clonotype was counted a few times. One end of the junction varies from germline; a read error may be responsible. V usage is TRBV5-1 and J usage is TRBJ1-2; D is undetermined. The CDR3 is made up of 14 amino acids. From germline, CDR1 is SGHRS and CDR2 YFSETQ. CDR3 bases: TGCGCCAGCAGCCCCCGCTGGGTCTCCTATGTCTACACCTTC. Its translation: CASSPRWVSYVYTF. Drawing the rest from reference TRBV5-1 and TRBJ1-2, the complete variable domain is KAGVTQTPRYLIKTRGQQVTLSCSPISGHRSVSWYQQTPGQGLQFLFEYFSETQRNKGNFPGRFSGRQFSNSRSEMNVSTLELGDSALYLCASSPRWVSYVYTFGSGTRLTVV.

This clonotype was found once. V and J are TRBV20-1 and TRBJ1-2; a possible D gene is TRBD1 (6 bases). Trimming took off 0 bases at V and 5 bases at J, with 19 bases between the two ends. CDR3 length equals 16 residues. Germline CDR1 is DFQATT and CDR2 is SNEGSKA (reference sequence). The CDR3 DNA is TGCAGTGCTAGAGATGTGGAAACGGACAGTCCTTATGGCTACACCTTC. Translation gives CSARDVETDSPYGYTF.

Ten or more counts support this clonotype. Possible read error: a much larger clone is one base away. V usage is TRBV9 and J usage is TRBJ2-7, with a possible D match to TRBD2 (5 bases). CDR1 is SGDLS and CDR2 is YYNGEE in the germline V gene. This CDR3 is 14 amino acids long. The DNA for the CDR3 is TGTGCCAGCAGCGCCGCGGGCGTATCGGGCGAGCAGCACTTC. It encodes CASSAAGVSGEQHF.

V usage is TRBV28 and J usage is TRBJ1-1; TRBD1 matches 8 bases. Germline V CDR1 and CDR2: MDHEN, SYDVKM. The CDR3 has 13 amino acids. The trim removed 4 bases at V and 6 bases at J, leaving 4 bases unmatched. The CDR3 DNA sequence: TGTGCCAGCAGTTGCGACAGGGGTCCTGAAGCTTTCTTT. It is translated as CASSCDRGPEAFF. Full variable domain (missing parts from reference TRBV28 and TRBJ1-1): DVKVTQSSRYLVKRTGEKVFLECVQDMDHENMFWYRQDPGLGLRLIYFSYDVKMKEKGDIPEGYSVSREKKERFSLILESASTNQTSMYLCASSCDRGPEAFFGQGTRLTVV.

This clonotype was recorded many times. This sequence joins TRBV7-9 and TRBJ2-2; D might be TRBD2 (5 bases). The CDR3 extends over 15 amino acids. With 3 bases removed from V and 5 bases from J, the gap between germline ends came to 13 bases. Germline assignment: CDR1 SEHNR and CDR2 FQNEAQ (reference sequence). The CDR3 DNA is TGTGCCAGCAGCTTCATCGGGATGGGGACCGGGGAGCTGTTTTTT. Translation gives CASSFIGMGTGELFF.